This T cell receptor beta chain was retrieved from a study of control samples from healthy donors and cancer patients (dated by TCRdb to 2018 to 2021). Libraries were made using the immunoSEQ multiplex PCR assay. TCRdb carries this immuneACCESS record with in-frame sequences only. Its versions omit some clonotypes, under half of them owing to an unresolved V gene in the studies checked, with the rest unexplained. The record for this sample contains roughly 200,000 clones. The top ten clonotypes cover around 2% of the sample. Points on this clone: What this receptor recognizes is not known. Other DNA variants within this sample encode the same CDR3.

The sequencing sample was made of blood. The clonotype comes from a young woman in good health.

This receptor has the CDR3 CAISDRAETQYF. The DNA is as follows: TGTGCCATCAGCGACAGGGCGGAGACCCAGTACTTC. The sequence joins TRBV10-3 to TRBJ2-5, with TRBD1 identical over 7 junction bases. The CDR3 holds 12 amino acids from the cysteine to the phenylalanine. Only the CDR3 part of the read is kept: 36 bases, read in frame from the first base. Taken from the germline V gene, the CDR1 and CDR2 loops are ENHRY and SYGVKD. V lost 6 bases and J lost 5 bases, and the count of bases not matched to a germline gene is 3.